These 8 T cell receptor beta chains share one sample of origin, sequenced in a study of T cell responses to AZD1222 COVID-19 vaccine. Profiled with immunoSEQ multiplex PCR; TCRdb holds only in-frame clones, not every one. The sample carries about 130,000 clones, about 93% recorded once. The material was peripheral blood, obtained on day 0 of AZD1222 vaccination. The receptor source for this set is an adult in good health.

The chain is built from TRBV5-4 and TRBJ2-3, with unresolved D. V was shortened by 4 bases and J by 4 bases, with 10 bases between the two germline ends. CDR3 length: 13 residues. Germline CDR1 and CDR2: SGHNT and YYREEE (reference sequence). The CDR3 loop reads CASSRPGADTQYF. The CDR3 DNA sequence: TGTGCCAGCAGCCGCCCCGGCGCAGATACGCAGTATTTT.

About this clone: At one of its ends the junction is not consistent with the germline gene, which may arise from a read error. V gene TRBV18 combines with J gene TRBJ2-2, with a weak D call TRBD1 (6 bases). This CDR3 has 14 residues. Germline values: CDR1 KGHSH, CDR2 LQKENI. CDR3: CASSPDRLTAELFF. The CDR3 DNA is TGTGCCAGCTCACCCGACAGGCTCACCGCGGAGCTGTTTTTT. Full variable domain (outside the CDR3, taken from reference TRBV18 and TRBJ2-2): NAGVMQNPRHLVRRRGQEARLRCSPMKGHSHVYWYRQLPEEGLKFMVYLQKENIIDESGMPKERFSAEFPKEGPSILRIQQVVRGDSAAYFCASSPDRLTAELFFGEGSRLTVL.

The gene calls are TRBV6-5 and TRBJ1-6; no firm D call. The CDR3 covers 15 residues. Trimming cost V 0 bases and J 10 bases, with 13 bases left between them. CDR1 is MNHEY, CDR2 SVGAGI, per germline. CDR3 residues: CASSYSRVEESPLHF. The CDR3 DNA reads as TGTGCCAGCAGTTACTCGAGGGTGGAAGAGTCACCCCTCCACTTT.

Here the CDR3 DNA reads TGCGCCAGCAGCTTCACCCCGAGGGGTAGCTACACCTTC. As protein: CASSFTPRGSYTF. This chain connects TRBV5-1 to TRBJ1-2; TRBD1 is a possible D gene (5 bases). Germline-derived CDR1 and CDR2 are SGHRS and YFSETQ. Between the trimmed V and J ends, which lost 2 bases and 9 bases, there was a span of 14 bases. This CDR3 region has 13 residues.

This clone was counted once. The V call is TRBV6-5, the J call TRBJ2-1; D is perhaps TRBD2 (6 bases). Germline V gives CDR1 MNHEY, CDR2 SVGAGI. V was trimmed by 8 bases and J by 4 bases, leaving 15 bases between them. CDR3 length: 14 amino acids. The CDR3 loop reads CASQPGEVYNEQFF. The CDR3, as DNA: TGTGCCAGCCAACCGGGGGAGGTTTACAATGAGCAGTTCTTC.

The V call is TRBV18, the J call TRBJ1-5; possible D gene TRBD1, 5 bases. The CDR3 totals 17 residues. V was cut by 3 bases and J by 7 bases, with 22 bases left in between. Germline V gene sequence: CDR1 KGHSH, CDR2 LQKENI. CDR3 sequence reads: CASSPALAAGERQPQHF. As DNA, the CDR3 is TGTGCCAGCTCACCGGCCTTGGCGGCGGGGGAGCGGCAGCCCCAGCATTTT.

The chain carries TRBV9 and TRBJ2-2; TRBD2 agrees at 16 bases. The CDR3 contains 17 residues. Germline CDR1 is SGDLS and CDR2 is YYNGEE. The J segment lost 7 bases and the V segment lost 5 bases, leaving 8 bases of the junction unmatched. Here the CDR3 DNA reads TGTGCCAGCAGGAAGGGACTAGCGGGAGGGCCGAACGGGGAGCTGTTTTTT. Translating gives CASRKGLAGGPNGELFF.

This clone came up once. The chain uses TRBV20-1 and TRBJ2-5, with D possibly TRBD1 on 6 matching bases. The germline CDR1 and CDR2 sequences are DFQATT and SNEGSKA (reference sequence). The length of the CDR3 is 11 residues. With 6 bases removed from V and 5 bases from J, the gap between germline ends came to 10 bases. CDR3 in DNA: TGCAGTGCAGCAAGGGGGGAGACCCAGTACTTC. Its translation is CSAARGETQYF.